This T cell receptor beta chain derives from a study of T cell responses to AZD1222 COVID-19 vaccine. Sequencing was performed with immunoSEQ multiplex PCR; in TCRdb, only in-frame clones are kept and a portion is missing. Of around 120,000 clones listed, 70% to 90% are singletons. The material sequenced was peripheral blood, taken on day 0 of AZD1222 vaccination. The TCR comes from an adult in good health.

The CDR3 nucleotides read TGTGCCAGCAGCATCTCGCTAGCGGGGATGGGAGATACGCAGTATTTT. It yields the protein CASSISLAGMGDTQYF. The genes are TRBV7-2 and TRBJ2-3, with 9 bases lining up with TRBD2. The CDR3 totals 16 residues. In germline, CDR1 is SGHTA, CDR2 FQGNSA. V dropped 5 bases and J dropped 5; count of bases not matched to a gene: 11.